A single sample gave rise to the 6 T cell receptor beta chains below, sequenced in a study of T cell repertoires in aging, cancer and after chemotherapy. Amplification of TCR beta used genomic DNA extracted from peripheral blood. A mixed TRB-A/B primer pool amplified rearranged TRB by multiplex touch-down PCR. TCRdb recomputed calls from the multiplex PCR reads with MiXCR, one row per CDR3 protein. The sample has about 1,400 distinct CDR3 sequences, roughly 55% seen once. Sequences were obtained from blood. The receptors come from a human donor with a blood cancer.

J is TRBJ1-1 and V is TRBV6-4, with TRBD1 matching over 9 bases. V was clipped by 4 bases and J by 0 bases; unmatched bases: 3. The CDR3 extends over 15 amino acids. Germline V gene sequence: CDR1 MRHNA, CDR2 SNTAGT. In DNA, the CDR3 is TGTGCCAGCAGTGTGGACAGGGGCATGAACACTGAAGCTTTCTTT. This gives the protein CASSVDRGMNTEAFF.

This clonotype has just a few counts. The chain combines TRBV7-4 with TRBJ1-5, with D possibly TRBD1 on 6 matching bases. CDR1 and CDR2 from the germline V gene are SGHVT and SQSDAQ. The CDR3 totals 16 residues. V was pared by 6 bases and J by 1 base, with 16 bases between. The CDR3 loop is CASRREQGASNQPQHF. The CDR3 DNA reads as TGTGCCAGCAGACGCGAACAGGGCGCGAGCAATCAGCCCCAGCATTTT.

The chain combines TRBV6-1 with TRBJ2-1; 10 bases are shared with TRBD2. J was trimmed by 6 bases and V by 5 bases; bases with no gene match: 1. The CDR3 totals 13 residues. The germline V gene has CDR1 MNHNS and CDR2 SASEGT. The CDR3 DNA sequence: TGTGCCAGCAGTAAGCGGGAGGGCAATGAGCAGTTCTTC. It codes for CASSKREGNEQFF.

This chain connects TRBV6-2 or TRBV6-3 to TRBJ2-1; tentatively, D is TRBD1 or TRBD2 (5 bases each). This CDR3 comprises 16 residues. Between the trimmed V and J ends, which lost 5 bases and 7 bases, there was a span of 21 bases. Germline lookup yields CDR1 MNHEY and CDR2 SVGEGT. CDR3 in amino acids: CASSPLGGVRQNEQFF. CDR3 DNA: TGTGCCAGCAGTCCACTTGGGGGAGTACGGCAAAATGAGCAGTTCTTC.

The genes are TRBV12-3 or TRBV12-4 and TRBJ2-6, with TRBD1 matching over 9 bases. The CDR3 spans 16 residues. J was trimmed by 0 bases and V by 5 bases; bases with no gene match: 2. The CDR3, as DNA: TGTGCCAGCAGTCCGGGACAGGGCTCTGGGGCCAACGTCCTGACTTTC. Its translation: CASSPGQGSGANVLTF.

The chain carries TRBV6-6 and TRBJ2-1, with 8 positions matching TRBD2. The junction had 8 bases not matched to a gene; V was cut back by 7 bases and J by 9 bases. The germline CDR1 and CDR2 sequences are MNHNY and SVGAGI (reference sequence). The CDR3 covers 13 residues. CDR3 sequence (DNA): TGTGCCAGCACGGGACTAGTGAGGGGTGAGCAGTTCTTC. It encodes CASTGLVRGEQFF.